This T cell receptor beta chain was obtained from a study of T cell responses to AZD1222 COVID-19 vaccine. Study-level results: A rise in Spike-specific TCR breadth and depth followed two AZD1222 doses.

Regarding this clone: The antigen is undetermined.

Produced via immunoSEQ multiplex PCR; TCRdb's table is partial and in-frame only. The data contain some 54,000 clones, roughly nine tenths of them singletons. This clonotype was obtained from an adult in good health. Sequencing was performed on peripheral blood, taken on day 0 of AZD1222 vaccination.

This chain's CDR3 is CASSQGVGQGLINTEAFF. For the CDR3, the DNA is TGTGCCAGCAGCCAAGGGGTGGGGCAAGGGTTGATTAACACTGAAGCTTTCTTT. The chain links TRBV4-2 to TRBJ1-1; tentatively, D is TRBD1 (5 bases). With 1 base removed from V and 2 bases from J, the gap between germline ends came to 20 bases. This CDR3 contains 18 residues. Looked up from germline, CDR1 is LGHNA and CDR2 is YNFKEQ.